A selection of T cell receptor beta chains follows, all from one sample in a study of T cells in Graves' hyperthyroidism and ophthalmopathy. TCRdb re-analysed the multiplex PCR reads in MiXCR, keeping a single row per CDR3 protein. The table shows a few hundred thousand distinct CDR3 sequences, with approximately 13% occurring only once. Sequencing was carried out using blood. Receptors were obtained from a man aged 30 to 39 with Graves' hyperthyroidism that later progressed to Graves' ophthalmopathy. Both conserved end residues are part of each CDR3. A D gene is named only where the DNA matches it firmly. Not all rows give a size; the values are once, few, many and, for expanded clones, a class.

many | . | TRBJ1-1 | TRBV18 | CASSPIMNTEAFF | TGTGCCAGCTCACCAATCATGAACACTGAAGCTTTCTTT
. | . | TRBJ1-4 | TRBV5-1 | CASSFEGGKLFF | TGCGCCAGCAGCTTTGAAGGAGGAAAACTGTTTTTT
. | . | TRBJ2-5 | TRBV6-1 | CASKGGAPETQYF | TGTGCCAGTAAGGGGGGGGCGCCTGAGACCCAGTACTTC
many | . | TRBJ2-1 | TRBV20-1 | CSARYGVGYNEQFF | TGCAGTGCTAGATACGGTGTCGGCTACAATGAGCAGTTCTTC
many | . | TRBJ1-2 | TRBV5-6 | CASGSPAGTIGYTF | TGTGCCAGCGGATCTCCGGCAGGAACAATTGGCTACACCTTC
few | . | TRBJ1-5 | TRBV10-3 | CAVNSAGNQPQHF | TGTGCCGTCAATTCGGCAGGGAATCAGCCCCAGCATTTT
. | TRBD1 | TRBJ1-6 | TRBV7-9 | CASSLSDLRGPYNSPLHF | TGTGCCAGCAGCTTATCCGACCTGAGGGGGCCCTATAATTCACCCCTCCACTTT
many | TRBD1 | TRBJ2-1 | TRBV6-6 | CASSYLGQGSNNEQFF | TGTGCCAGCAGTTACCTGGGACAGGGCTCTAACAATGAGCAGTTCTTC
many | . | TRBJ2-3 | TRBV18 | CASSRDAFTDTQYF | TGTGCCAGCTCACGAGACGCCTTCACAGATACGCAGTATTTT
many | . | TRBJ1-2 | TRBV28 | CASTTRRFYGYTF | TGTGCCAGCACCACCCGGCGGTTCTATGGCTACACCTTC
few | TRBD1 | TRBJ1-5 | TRBV28 | CASNVYGTEIHQPQHF | TGTGCCAGCAATGTCTACGGGACAGAGATCCATCAGCCCCAGCATTTT
few | . | TRBJ1-1 | TRBV28 | CASRSGGGVTEAFF | TGTGCCAGCAGGTCTGGGGGTGGGGTCACTGAAGCTTTCTTT
many | . | TRBJ1-1 | TRBV29-1 | CSVRRGPNTEAFF | TGCAGCGTTCGCAGAGGGCCGAACACTGAAGCTTTCTTT
few | . | TRBJ1-1 | TRBV7-9 | CASQGSTEAFF | TGTGCCAGTCAGGGGAGCACTGAAGCTTTCTTT
. | . | TRBJ1-5 | TRBV28 | CASSYNQPQHF | TGTGCCAGCAGCTACAATCAGCCCCAGCATTTT
few | . | TRBJ1-5 | TRBV12-3/TRBV12-4 | CASSFKQGSYQPQHF | TGTGCCAGCAGTTTTAAACAGGGCTCCTATCAGCCCCAGCATTTT
many | . | TRBJ2-1 | TRBV12-3/TRBV12-4 | CASSNSAKTGSYNEQFF | TGTGCCAGCAGTAACTCGGCGAAAACCGGTTCCTACAATGAGCAGTTCTTC
. | . | TRBJ1-5 | TRBV6-1 | CASSEIGGPVWQPQHF | TGTGCCAGCAGTGAAATAGGGGGGCCGGTATGGCAGCCCCAGCATTTT
. | . | TRBJ1-2 | TRBV30 | CAYGRDISNYGYTF | TGTGCCTACGGCCGGGACATTTCTAACTATGGCTACACCTTC
many | . | TRBJ1-2 | TRBV2 | CASSEKQDRNYGYTF | TGTGCCAGCAGTGAAAAGCAGGATCGGAACTATGGCTACACCTTC
. | TRBD2 | TRBJ2-3 | TRBV4-1 | CASSQGLAGLTDTQYF | TGCGCCAGCAGCCAGGGACTAGCGGGTCTCACAGATACGCAGTATTTT
few | . | TRBJ1-2 | TRBV29-1 | CSAEDPQTTRYGYTF | TGCAGCGCTGAAGATCCACAGACGACACGGTATGGCTACACCTTC
. | TRBD1 | TRBJ2-3 | TRBV10-1 | CASTPGQGVGDTQYF | TGCGCCAGCACCCCGGGACAGGGGGTTGGAGATACGCAGTATTTT
. | . | TRBJ1-3 | TRBV6-1 | CASRLTGSGNTIYF | TGTGCCAGCAGACTGACAGGCTCTGGAAACACCATATATTTT
. | . | TRBJ2-2 | TRBV3-1 | CASSQVGSAGELFF | TGTGCCAGCAGCCAAGTGGGGTCGGCCGGGGAGCTGTTTTTT
many | . | TRBJ2-4 | TRBV3-1 | CASSHGTVAKNIQYF | TGTGCCAGCAGTCACGGGACTGTAGCCAAAAACATTCAGTACTTC
. | TRBD1 | TRBJ2-1 | TRBV10-1 | CASSGQGAGEQFF | TGCGCCAGCAGTGGTCAGGGGGCAGGTGAGCAGTTCTTC
. | . | TRBJ2-3 | TRBV29-1 | CSVEDGGKDTQYF | TGCAGCGTTGAAGATGGAGGAAAAGATACGCAGTATTTT
. | . | TRBJ2-1 | TRBV24-1 | CATSDLPDGTPLGNEQFF | TGTGCCACCAGTGATTTGCCCGACGGGACTCCCCTAGGGAATGAGCAGTTCTTC
once | . | TRBJ1-6 | TRBV7-9 | CASSLDASYNSPLHF | TGTGCCAGCAGCTTGGACGCCTCCTATAATTCACCCCTCCACTTT
many | . | TRBJ2-3 | TRBV7-2 | CASSLYGRYTDTQYF | TGTGCCAGCAGCTTATACGGCAGATACACAGATACGCAGTATTTT
. | TRBD1 | TRBJ2-1 | TRBV28 | CASSLGQGAPHYNEQFF | TGTGCCAGCAGTTTGGGACAGGGGGCACCCCACTACAATGAGCAGTTCTTC
many | . | TRBJ1-2 | TRBV28 | CASSFSTLYGYTF | TGTGCCAGCAGTTTTAGCACGCTCTATGGCTACACCTTC
many | . | TRBJ2-3 | TRBV3-1 | CASSQGRKGLGDTQYF | TGTGCCAGCAGCCAAGGTCGTAAGGGGCTGGGAGATACGCAGTATTTT
many | TRBD2 | TRBJ2-3 | TRBV7-6 | CASSFLAGPSTDTQYF | TGTGCCAGCAGCTTTTTAGCGGGGCCTAGCACAGATACGCAGTATTTT
. | . | TRBJ2-7 | TRBV12-3/TRBV12-4 | CASSLLGFNEQYF | TGTGCCAGCAGTTTACTGGGATTCAACGAGCAGTACTTC
few | . | TRBJ1-5 | TRBV30 | CAWSVAVHSNQPQHF | TGTGCCTGGAGTGTAGCCGTACATAGCAATCAGCCCCAGCATTTT
many | . | TRBJ2-3 | TRBV11-2 | CASSLGVGQGQYF | TGTGCCAGCAGCTTAGGAGTCGGGCAAGGGCAGTATTTT
many | TRBD1 | TRBJ1-6 | TRBV20-1 | CSALTQTGFGSPLHF | TGCAGTGCTCTGACCCAGACAGGGTTTGGTTCACCCCTCCACTTT
. | TRBD1 | TRBJ2-2 | TRBV7-9 | CASRSRGPRNTGELFF | TGTGCCAGCAGGTCCAGGGGGCCAAGGAACACCGGGGAGCTGTTTTTT